What follows are 18 T cell receptor beta chains derived from one specimen sequenced in a study of patients and donors after allogeneic stem cell transplantation. TCRdb analysed the RT-PCR reads with MiXCR anew, one entry per CDR3 protein. The table has 800,000 to 1,000,000 distinct CDR3 sequences, approximately 19% seen once. Sequenced sample: blood, either unsorted or a sorted T cell fraction (not recorded which). These receptors came from a human donor who was either an allogeneic HSCT recipient or a stem cell or donor lymphocyte infusion donor (not recorded which). It is not recorded whose cells these are; they may come from a transplant donor.

The rearrangement uses TRBV7-3 and TRBJ2-3, with D maybe TRBD2 (5 bases). The V gene lost 4 bases and the J gene lost 2 bases, with 10 bases spanning the gap. The germline V gene has CDR1 SGHTA and CDR2 FQGTGA. The CDR3 contains 14 residues. The CDR3 coding sequence is TGTGCCAGCAGCTCCCCCGGGATCACAGATACGCAGTATTTT. This translates into CASSSPGITDTQYF.

The chain joins TRBV12-3 or TRBV12-4 to TRBJ2-4; D is perhaps TRBD1 (6 bases). The CDR3 consists of 15 residues. The V and J ends lost 3 bases and 0 bases respectively, with 9 bases between them. CDR3: CASSFQGIAKNIQYF. The CDR3 nucleotides are TGTGCCAGCAGTTTTCAGGGGATAGCCAAAAACATTCAGTACTTC.

This clonotype was seen only a few times. This sequence joins TRBV12-3 or TRBV12-4 and TRBJ1-3, with D uncertain. V lost 3 bases and J lost 0, with 6 bases in between. The CDR3 has 14 amino acids. The CDR3 DNA reads as TGTGCCAGCAGTTTTCAAAGCTCTGGAAACACCATATATTTT. This gives the protein CASSFQSSGNTIYF.

This clonotype was observed a few times. V gene TRBV10-3 combines with J gene TRBJ2-1, with TRBD2 matching over 9 bases. Germline assignment: CDR1 ENHRY and CDR2 SYGVKD. V gave up 5 bases and J gave up 1 base; unmatched junction bases: 3. The CDR3 extends over 15 amino acids. CDR3 bases: TGTGCCATCAGTAGGGCGGGAGGGTCCTACAATGAGCAGTTCTTC. Amino acids: CAISRAGGSYNEQFF.

This chain links TRBV12-3 or TRBV12-4 with TRBJ1-6, with unresolved D. The CDR3 spans 15 residues. V dropped 6 bases and J dropped 6 bases, with 15 bases sitting between them. CDR3 coding DNA: TGTGCCAGCAGCCCAGACCCGGCGGGTAATTCACCCCTCCACTTT. Translating it yields CASSPDPAGNSPLHF.

The genes are TRBV6-5 and TRBJ2-7; D is unresolved. V lost 2 bases, J lost 0 bases, and 8 bases lay in between. Germline lookup yields CDR1 MNHEY and CDR2 SVGAGI. The CDR3 loop spans 14 amino acids. This chain's CDR3 is CASSYDGSSYEQYF. The CDR3 DNA is TGTGCCAGCAGTTACGACGGAAGCTCCTACGAGCAGTACTTC.

This clonotype was counted a few times. The rearrangement uses TRBV6-2 or TRBV6-3 and TRBJ1-4; D is unclear. This CDR3 has 15 amino acids. V was clipped by 6 bases and J by 8 bases, with 19 bases between them. Germline CDR1 and CDR2: MNHEY and SVGEGT. In DNA, the CDR3 is TGTGCCAGCAGCCACCCGGCCACCTTAGGAGAAAAACTGTTTTTT. Translating gives CASSHPATLGEKLFF.

This clonotype was seen a handful of times. This sequence joins TRBV20-1 and TRBJ1-1; a possible D gene is TRBD1 (5 bases). CDR1 is DFQATT, CDR2 SNEGSKA, per germline (reference sequence). Trimming shortened V by 5 bases and J by 4 bases, and 20 bases separated the two germline ends. The CDR3 has 15 amino acids. CDR3 amino acids: CSAHRGSLDTTEAFF. The DNA of the CDR3 is TGCAGTGCTCACCGGGGGAGCTTGGACACCACTGAAGCTTTCTTT.

As for this clonotype: Its ends do not fully match the called genes, so a read error is possible. The chain has TRBV12-3 or TRBV12-4 and TRBJ2-3; 8 nucleotides line up with TRBD2. The CDR3 spans 13 residues. The CDR3 DNA is TGTGCCAGCAGGTTAGGAAGCGGGAGTAGGCAGTATTTT. The encoded protein is CASRLGSGSRQYF.

The chain links TRBV3-1 to TRBJ1-3; maybe TRBD1 (5 bases). The ends were cut back, 0 bases at V and 2 bases at J, with 17 bases in the middle. Germline V gene lookup returns CDR1 LGHDT and CDR2 YNNKEL (reference sequence). The length of the CDR3 is 18 residues. The CDR3 sequence: CASSQDLYGGSPGNTIYF. The CDR3 DNA reads as TGTGCCAGCAGCCAAGATCTTTATGGGGGATCCCCTGGAAACACCATATATTTT.

This clonotype was found a few times. V usage is TRBV11-2 and J usage is TRBJ2-3, with TRBD1 matching over 7 bases. J lost 5 bases, V lost 4 bases, and 6 bases had no gene match. The CDR3 consists of 14 residues. Germline lookup yields CDR1 SGHAT and CDR2 FQNNGV. DNA for the CDR3: TGTGCCAGCAGCTCGACAGGGCATGTAGATACGCAGTATTTT. This sequence encodes CASSSTGHVDTQYF.

The rearrangement links TRBV12-3 or TRBV12-4 to TRBJ2-1; D may be TRBD2 (6 bases). This CDR3 is built from 15 residues. Trimming removed 5 bases from V and 7 bases from J, with 18 bases in between. The CDR3 loop is CASSLWGTGRNEQFF. The CDR3 DNA is TGTGCCAGCAGTCTGTGGGGGACGGGGAGGAATGAGCAGTTCTTC.

This clonotype was seen a handful of times. V gene TRBV7-9 combines with J gene TRBJ2-3, with 8 bases matching TRBD2. The CDR3 is made up of 17 amino acids. V dropped 5 bases and J dropped 4; count of bases not matched to a gene: 14. CDR1 is SEHNR, CDR2 FQNEAQ, per germline (reference sequence). The chain's CDR3 is CASSLSGGLGSADTQYF. The CDR3 nucleotides read TGTGCCAGCAGCCTATCCGGGGGACTAGGTTCCGCAGATACGCAGTATTTT.

The chain has TRBV6-2 or TRBV6-3 and TRBJ2-7; possible D gene TRBD2, 5 bases. There are 18 residues in the CDR3. CDR1 and CDR2 from the germline V gene are MNHEY and SVGEGT. Trimming left V 6 bases short and J 2 bases short, with 26 bases between. As DNA, the CDR3 is TGTGCCAGCAGCTTTCCAGGAGTAGCGAGTTCAGCCACCTACGAGCAGTACTTC. It encodes CASSFPGVASSATYEQYF.

This clonotype was counted between two and nine times. The chain recombines TRBV20-1 with TRBJ1-4; perhaps TRBD1 as D (6 bases). The CDR3 runs 14 residues. Trimming pared 6 bases from V and 8 bases from J, leaving 19 bases between. Germline CDR1 is DFQATT and CDR2 is SNEGSKA (reference sequence). CDR3 sequence: CSAEWTEDSEKLFF. The CDR3, as DNA: TGCAGTGCAGAATGGACCGAGGACAGCGAAAAACTGTTTTTT.

This clonotype was seen more than once but under ten times. This sequence joins TRBV18 and TRBJ2-7; the D gene is possibly TRBD2 (6 bases). V gave up 0 bases and J gave up 1 base, with 7 bases separating them. Germline V gene sequence: CDR1 KGHSH, CDR2 LQKENI. CDR3 size: 14 residues. The CDR3 here is CASSPPEGSYEQYF. Written as DNA, the CDR3 is TGTGCCAGCTCACCACCGGAGGGTTCCTACGAGCAGTACTTC.

The gene calls are TRBV12-3 or TRBV12-4 and TRBJ2-2; the D call may be TRBD1 or TRBD2 (5 bases each). Trimming took off 6 bases at V and 5 bases at J, with 19 bases between the two ends. This CDR3 spans 16 amino acids. The CDR3 here is CASSPTGRRGTGELFF. CDR3 sequence (DNA): TGTGCCAGCAGCCCAACGGGGCGGAGAGGGACCGGGGAGCTGTTTTTT.

This chain joins TRBV2 and TRBJ2-1; perhaps TRBD2 as D (5 bases). CDR3 length equals 11 residues. Trimming cost V 10 bases and J 11 bases, with 15 bases left between them. Germline V gives CDR1 SNHLY, CDR2 FYNNEI. CDR3 nucleotides: TGTGCCAACCTAGCTAGAAACCAGCAGTTCTTC. As protein: CANLARNQQFF.